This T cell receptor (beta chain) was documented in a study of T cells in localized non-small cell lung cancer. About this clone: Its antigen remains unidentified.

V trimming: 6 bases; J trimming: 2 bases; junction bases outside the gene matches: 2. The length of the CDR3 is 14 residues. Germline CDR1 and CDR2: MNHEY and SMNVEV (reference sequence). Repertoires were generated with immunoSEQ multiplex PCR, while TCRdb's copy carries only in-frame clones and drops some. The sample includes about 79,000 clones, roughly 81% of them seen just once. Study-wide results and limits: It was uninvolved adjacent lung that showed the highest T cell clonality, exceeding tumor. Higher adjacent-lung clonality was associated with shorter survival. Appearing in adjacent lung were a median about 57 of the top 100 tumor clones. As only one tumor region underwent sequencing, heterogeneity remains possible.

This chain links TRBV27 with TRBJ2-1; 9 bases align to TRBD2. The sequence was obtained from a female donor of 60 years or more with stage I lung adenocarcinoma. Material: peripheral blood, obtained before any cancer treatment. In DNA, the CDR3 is TGTGCCAGCAGACGGACTAGCGCCTACAATGAGCAGTTCTTC. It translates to CASRRTSAYNEQFF.